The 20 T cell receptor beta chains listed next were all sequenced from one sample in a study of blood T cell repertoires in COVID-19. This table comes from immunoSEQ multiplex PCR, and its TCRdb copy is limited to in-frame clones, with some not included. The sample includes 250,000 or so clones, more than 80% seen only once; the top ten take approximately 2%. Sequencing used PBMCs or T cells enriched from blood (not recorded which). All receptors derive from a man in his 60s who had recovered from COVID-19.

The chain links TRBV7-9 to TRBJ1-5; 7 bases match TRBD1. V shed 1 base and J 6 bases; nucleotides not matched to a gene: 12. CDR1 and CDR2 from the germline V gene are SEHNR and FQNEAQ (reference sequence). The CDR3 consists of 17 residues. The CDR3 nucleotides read TGTGCCAGCAGCTTAGAACTATCAGGGGGAGTTGGTCAGCCCCAGCATTTT. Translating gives CASSLELSGGVGQPQHF.

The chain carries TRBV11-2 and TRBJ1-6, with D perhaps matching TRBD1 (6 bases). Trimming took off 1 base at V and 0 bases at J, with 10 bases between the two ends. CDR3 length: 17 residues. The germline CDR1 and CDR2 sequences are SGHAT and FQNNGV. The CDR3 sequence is CASSLAQGHSYNSPLHF. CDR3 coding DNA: TGTGCCAGCAGCTTAGCCCAGGGGCACTCCTATAATTCACCCCTCCACTTT.

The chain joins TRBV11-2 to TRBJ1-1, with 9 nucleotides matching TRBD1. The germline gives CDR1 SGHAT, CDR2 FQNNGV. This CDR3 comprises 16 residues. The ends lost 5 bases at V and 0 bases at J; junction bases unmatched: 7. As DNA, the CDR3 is TGTGCCAGCAGCCGTCGGGACAGGGATGTGAACACTGAAGCTTTCTTT. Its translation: CASSRRDRDVNTEAFF.

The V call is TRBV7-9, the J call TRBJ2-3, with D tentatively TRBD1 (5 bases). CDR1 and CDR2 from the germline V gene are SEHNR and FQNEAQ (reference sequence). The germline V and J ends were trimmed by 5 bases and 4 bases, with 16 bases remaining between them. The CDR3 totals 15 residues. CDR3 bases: TGTGCCAGCAGCGCCCGGGTCCTAGGGGCAGATACGCAGTATTTT. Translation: CASSARVLGADTQYF.

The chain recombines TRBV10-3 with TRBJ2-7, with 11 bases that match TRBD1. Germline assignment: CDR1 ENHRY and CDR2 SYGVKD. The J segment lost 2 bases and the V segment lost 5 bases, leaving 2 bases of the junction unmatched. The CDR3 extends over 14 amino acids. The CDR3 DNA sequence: TGTGCCATCAGTCCGGGACAGGGGGCCTACGAGCAGTACTTC. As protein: CAISPGQGAYEQYF.

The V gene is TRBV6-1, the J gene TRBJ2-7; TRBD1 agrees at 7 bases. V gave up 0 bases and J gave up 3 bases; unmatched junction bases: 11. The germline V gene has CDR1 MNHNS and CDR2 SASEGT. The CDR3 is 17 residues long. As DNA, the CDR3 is TGTGCCAGCAGTGAAGCGCTTCGGGGACAGCCGAACTACGAGCAGTACTTC. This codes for CASSEALRGQPNYEQYF.

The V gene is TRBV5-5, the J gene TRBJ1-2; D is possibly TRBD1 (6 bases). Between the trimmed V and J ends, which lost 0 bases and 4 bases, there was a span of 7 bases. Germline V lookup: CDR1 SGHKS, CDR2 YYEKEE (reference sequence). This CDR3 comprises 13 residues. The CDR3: CASSLEQGYGYTF. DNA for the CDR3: TGTGCCAGCAGCTTGGAACAGGGCTATGGCTACACCTTC.

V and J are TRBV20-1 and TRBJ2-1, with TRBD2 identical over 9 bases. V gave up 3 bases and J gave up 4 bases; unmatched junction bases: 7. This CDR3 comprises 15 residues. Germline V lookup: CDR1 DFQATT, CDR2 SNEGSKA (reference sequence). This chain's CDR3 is CSASGGGDPYNEQFF. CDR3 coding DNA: TGCAGTGCTAGTGGCGGGGGGGACCCTTACAATGAGCAGTTCTTC.

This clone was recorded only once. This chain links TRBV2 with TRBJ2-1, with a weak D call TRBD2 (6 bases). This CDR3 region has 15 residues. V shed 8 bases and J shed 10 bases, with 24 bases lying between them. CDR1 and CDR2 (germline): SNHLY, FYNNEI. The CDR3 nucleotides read TGTGCCAGCGGAGGGAACCCGCGAATTGTGACAGAGCAGTTCTTC. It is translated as CASGGNPRIVTEQFF.

The CDR3 reads CASSPRGWTDTQYF. The CDR3 nucleotides are TGTGCCAGCAGCCCTAGGGGGTGGACAGATACGCAGTATTTT. The chain has TRBV3-1 (or the pseudogene TRBV3-2) and TRBJ2-3, with a tentative D call TRBD1 (6 bases). Per the germline V gene, CDR1 is LGHDT and CDR2 is YNNKEL (reference sequence). Deletions cut 4 bases from V and 3 bases from J, with 11 bases between. This CDR3 region has 14 residues.

The CDR3 DNA reads TGCGCCAGCAGCTTCGAGGGACAGGGGGCCAGTGGCTACACCTTC. Translating it yields CASSFEGQGASGYTF. The V and J genes are TRBV5-1 and TRBJ1-2; 12 bases match TRBD1. V dropped 2 bases and J dropped 7; count of bases not matched to a gene: 6. CDR3 size: 15 residues. Germline CDR1 and CDR2: SGHRS and YFSETQ.

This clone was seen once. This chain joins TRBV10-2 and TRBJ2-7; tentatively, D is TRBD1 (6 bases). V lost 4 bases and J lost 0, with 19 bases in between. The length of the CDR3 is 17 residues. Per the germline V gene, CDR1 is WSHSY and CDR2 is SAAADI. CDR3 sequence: CASSGRSGTTISYEQYF. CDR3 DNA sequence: TGCGCCAGCAGTGGGCGATCCGGGACAACTATCTCCTACGAGCAGTACTTC.

The CDR3 protein is CASSTSGDTEAFF. The CDR3 DNA sequence: TGTGCCAGCAGCACCTCAGGGGACACTGAAGCTTTCTTT. The V and J genes are TRBV5-5 and TRBJ1-1, with D possibly TRBD1 on 6 matching bases. Trimming pared 4 bases from V and 3 bases from J, leaving 10 bases between. The CDR3 is made up of 13 amino acids. Germline V gives CDR1 SGHKS, CDR2 YYEKEE (reference sequence).

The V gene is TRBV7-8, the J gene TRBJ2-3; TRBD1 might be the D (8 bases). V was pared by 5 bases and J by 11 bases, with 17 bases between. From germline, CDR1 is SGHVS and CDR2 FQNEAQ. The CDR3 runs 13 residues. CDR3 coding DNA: TGTGCCAGCAGCCCCGGGACAGGCGGGGGGCAGTATTTT. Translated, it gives CASSPGTGGGQYF.

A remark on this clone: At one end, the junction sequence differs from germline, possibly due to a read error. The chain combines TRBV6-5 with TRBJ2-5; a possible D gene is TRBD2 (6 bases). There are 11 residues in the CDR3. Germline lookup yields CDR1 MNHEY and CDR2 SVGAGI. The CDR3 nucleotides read TGTGCCAGCAGTTACCAGGGACTGCTCCACTTC. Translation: CASSYQGLLHF.

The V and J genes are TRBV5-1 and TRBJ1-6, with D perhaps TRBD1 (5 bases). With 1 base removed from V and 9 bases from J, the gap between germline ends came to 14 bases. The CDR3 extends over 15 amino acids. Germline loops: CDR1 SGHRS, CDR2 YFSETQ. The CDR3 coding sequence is TGCGCCAGCAGCTTGTGGAACAGGTCTGGTTCACCCCTCCACTTT. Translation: CASSLWNRSGSPLHF. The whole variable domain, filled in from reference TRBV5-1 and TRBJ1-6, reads KAGVTQTPRYLIKTRGQQVTLSCSPISGHRSVSWYQQTPGQGLQFLFEYFSETQRNKGNFPGRFSGRQFSNSRSEMNVSTLELGDSALYLCASSLWNRSGSPLHFGNGTRLTVT.

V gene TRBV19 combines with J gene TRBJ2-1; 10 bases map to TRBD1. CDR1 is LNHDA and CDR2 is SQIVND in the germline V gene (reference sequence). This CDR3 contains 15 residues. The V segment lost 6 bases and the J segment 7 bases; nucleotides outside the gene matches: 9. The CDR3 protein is CASRTGGFRVNEQFF. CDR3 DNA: TGTGCCAGTAGGACAGGGGGCTTTAGGGTTAATGAGCAGTTCTTC.

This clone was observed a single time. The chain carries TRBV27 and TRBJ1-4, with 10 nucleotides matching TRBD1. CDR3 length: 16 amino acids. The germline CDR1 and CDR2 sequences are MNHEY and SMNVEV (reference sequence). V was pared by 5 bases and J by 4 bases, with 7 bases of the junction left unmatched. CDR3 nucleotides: TGTGCCAGCAGTCGACAGGGGGCGCGGGTTAATGAAAAACTGTTTTTT. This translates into CASSRQGARVNEKLFF.

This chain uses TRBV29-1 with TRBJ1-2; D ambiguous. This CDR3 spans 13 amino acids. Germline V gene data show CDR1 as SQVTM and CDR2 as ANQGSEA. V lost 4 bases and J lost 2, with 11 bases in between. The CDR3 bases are TGCAGCGTTGGCCCCCGGGGAAACTATGGCTACACCTTC. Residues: CSVGPRGNYGYTF. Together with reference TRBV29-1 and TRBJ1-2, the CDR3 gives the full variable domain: SAVISQKPSRDICQRGTSLTIQCQVDSQVTMMFWYRQQPGQSLTLIATANQGSEATYESGFVIDKFPISRPNLTFSTLTVSNMSPEDSSIYLCSVGPRGNYGYTFGSGTRLTVV.

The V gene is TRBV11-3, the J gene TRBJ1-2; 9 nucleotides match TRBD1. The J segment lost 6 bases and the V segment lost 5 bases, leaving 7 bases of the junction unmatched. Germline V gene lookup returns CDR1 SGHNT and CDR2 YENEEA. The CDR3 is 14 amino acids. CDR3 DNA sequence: TGTGCCAGCAGCCCCCAACAGGGGGCGGATGGCTACACCTTC. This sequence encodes CASSPQQGADGYTF.